A single sample gave rise to the 28 T cell receptor beta chains below, sequenced in a study of early T cells in non-severe SARS-CoV-2 infection. TCRdb reprocessed the 5' RACE reads with MiXCR, giving one entry per CDR3 protein. Of approximately 69,000 distinct CDR3 sequences in the sample, 9.5% to 15% were seen once. Specimen: whole blood, collected at baseline. All receptors derive from an adult who was a healthcare worker with PCR-confirmed SARS-CoV-2 infection or an uninfected control (not recorded which).

The chain joins TRBV3-1 to TRBJ2-7; D uncertain. The CDR3 is 13 amino acids. The germline V gene encodes CDR1 LGHDT and CDR2 YNNKEL (reference sequence). Trimming stripped 3 bases from V and 6 bases from J, with 12 bases between. CDR3 nucleotides: TGTGCCAGCAGCCATGAAGTTCTGGGCGAGCAGTACTTC. Translating it yields CASSHEVLGEQYF.

This clonotype was seen more than once but under ten times. The V and J genes are TRBV5-4 and TRBJ2-7, with D possibly matching TRBD1 (5 bases). The CDR3 is 14 residues long. Germline CDR1 and CDR2: SGHNT and YYREEE (reference sequence). V was pared by 0 bases and J by 9 bases, with 16 bases between. CDR3 bases: TGTGCCAGCAGCTTGGAGGGGCAAGGAAGGGGGCAGTACTTC. This gives the protein CASSLEGQGRGQYF.

This clonotype was detected only a few times. V usage is TRBV28 and J usage is TRBJ2-3; D is perhaps TRBD1 or TRBD2 (5 bases each). Germline CDR1 and CDR2: MDHEN and SYDVKM. Trimming removed 6 bases at V and 2 bases at J, with 12 bases between. This CDR3 is 14 amino acids long. CDR3 sequence (DNA): TGTGCCAGCAGCCCCGGGGACCTCACAGATACGCAGTATTTT. It codes for CASSPGDLTDTQYF.

This chain connects TRBV20-1 to TRBJ2-5, with TRBD2 identical over 12 bases. The length of the CDR3 is 15 residues. V trimming: 3 bases; J trimming: 0 bases; junction bases outside the gene matches: 2. Germline V CDR1 and CDR2: DFQATT, SNEGSKA (reference sequence). The CDR3 coding sequence is TGCAGTGCTAGGACTAGCGGGGGTAACCAAGAGACCCAGTACTTC. Translated, it gives CSARTSGGNQETQYF.

This clonotype was observed many times. The rearrangement links TRBV12-3 or TRBV12-4 to TRBJ2-4; D gene ambiguous. The length of the CDR3 is 13 residues. Trimming stripped 3 bases from V and 0 bases from J, with 3 bases between. The DNA for the CDR3 is TGTGCCAGCAGTTTTCTAGCCAAAAACATTCAGTACTTC. It codes for CASSFLAKNIQYF.

Ten or more counts support this clonotype. The V and J genes are TRBV9 and TRBJ2-7; 9 bases are a match to TRBD2. The CDR3 length is 15 residues. V lost 4 bases, J lost 2 bases, and 7 bases stayed unmatched. Germline CDR1 SGDLS, CDR2 YYNGEE. In nucleotides, the CDR3 is TGTGCCAGCAGCCCGACTAGCGGCCTCGCCTACGAGCAGTACTTC. Translating it yields CASSPTSGLAYEQYF.

The V gene is TRBV6-5, the J gene TRBJ1-4; the match to TRBD1 covers 10 bases. CDR3 length: 13 amino acids. The germline V gene encodes CDR1 MNHEY and CDR2 SVGAGI. After removal of 6 bases from V and 6 bases from J, the junction contained 1 base not matched to a gene. Here the CDR3 reads CASRGTGDEKLFF. Written as DNA, the CDR3 is TGTGCCAGCAGAGGGACAGGGGATGAAAAACTGTTTTTT.

The V gene is TRBV25-1, the J gene TRBJ1-4, with 7 bases lining up with TRBD1. The CDR3 contains 14 residues. Trimming took 3 bases from V and 8 from J; bases not matched to a gene: 6. Germline V gives CDR1 MGHDK, CDR2 SYGVNS. The CDR3 DNA sequence: TGTGCCAGCAGTGACCCGACAGGGCTCGAAAAACTGTTTTTT. It yields the protein CASSDPTGLEKLFF. The full variable domain, rest sourced from reference TRBV25-1 and TRBJ1-4, is EADIYQTPRYLVIGTGKKITLECSQTMGHDKMYWYQQDPGMELHLIHYSYGVNSTEKGDLSSESTVSRIRTEHFPLTLESARPSHTSQYLCASSDPTGLEKLFFGSGTQLSVL.

J is TRBJ1-3 and V is TRBV11-2; no clear D. With 3 bases removed from V and 0 bases from J, the gap between germline ends came to 3 bases. In germline, CDR1 is SGHAT, CDR2 FQNNGV. This CDR3 is built from 13 residues. CDR3 nucleotide sequence: TGTGCCAGCAGCTTTGCCTCTGGAAACACCATATATTTT. This encodes CASSFASGNTIYF.

J is TRBJ2-7 and V is TRBV4-3; the D gene is possibly TRBD1 (6 bases). This CDR3 comprises 15 residues. Germline CDR1 LGHNA, CDR2 YSLEER. The V end lost 0 bases, the J end lost 3 bases, and 12 bases lay between the germline ends. CDR3 nucleotides: TGCGCCAGCAGCCAAGACTGGACAGCAAACTACGAGCAGTACTTC. Translation gives CASSQDWTANYEQYF.

The DNA for the CDR3 is TGCAGTGCTAAGGACAGGGTCTATAATTCACCCCTCCACTTT. Translation: CSAKDRVYNSPLHF. The rearrangement joins TRBV20-1 to TRBJ1-6; 8 bases match TRBD1. V shed 4 bases, J shed 3 bases, and the junction held 2 bases outside the gene matches. The CDR3 is 14 amino acids. The germline V gene encodes CDR1 DFQATT and CDR2 SNEGSKA (reference sequence).

The V call is TRBV5-6, the J call TRBJ1-1; unclear D gene. This CDR3 is built from 14 residues. V was trimmed by 1 base and J by 1 base, leaving 8 bases between them. Germline V gene sequence: CDR1 SGHDT, CDR2 YYEEEE. The CDR3, as DNA: TGTGCCAGCAGCTTGTATGGGTCGAACACTGAAGCTTTCTTT. This gives the protein CASSLYGSNTEAFF.

Ten or more counts support this clonotype. The CDR3 reads CASRHEDPKETQYF. CDR3 nucleotides: TGTGCCAGCAGACACGAGGACCCAAAAGAGACCCAGTACTTC. The V and J genes are TRBV11-2 and TRBJ2-5; D is unresolved. Between the trimmed V and J ends, which lost 6 bases and 3 bases, there was a span of 14 bases. CDR1 SGHAT and CDR2 FQNNGV come from the germline V gene. The CDR3 is 14 residues long.

This clonotype was picked up a small number of times. The gene calls are TRBV2 and TRBJ2-3; no reliable D call. Germline CDR1 reads SNHLY; CDR2 reads FYNNEI. The CDR3 runs to 10 residues. The V gene lost 7 bases and the J gene lost 8 bases, with 7 bases spanning the gap. The CDR3 DNA is TGTGCCAGCAAGGCCCTTACGCAGTATTTT. Protein sequence: CASKALTQYF.

This clonotype was seen a few times. V usage is TRBV5-1 and J usage is TRBJ2-3, with 7 bases that match TRBD1. V shed 3 bases and J 4 bases; nucleotides not matched to a gene: 5. The CDR3 is 14 residues long. Germline values: CDR1 SGHRS, CDR2 YFSETQ. CDR3 in DNA: TGCGCCAGCAGCTCAACAGGGGTCTCAGATACGCAGTATTTT. As protein: CASSSTGVSDTQYF.

This clonotype has a count of ten or more. This chain connects TRBV9 to TRBJ2-1, with D uncertain. CDR3 length equals 15 residues. The V end lost 0 bases, the J end lost 4 bases, and 11 bases lay between the germline ends. Germline V lookup: CDR1 SGDLS, CDR2 YYNGEE. CDR3: CASSVGAAEYNEQFF. CDR3 DNA sequence: TGTGCCAGCAGCGTAGGTGCTGCGGAGTACAATGAGCAGTTCTTC. Full variable domain (remainder filled in from reference TRBV9 and TRBJ2-1): DSGVTQTPKHLITATGQRVTLRCSPRSGDLSVYWYQQSLDQGLQFLIQYYNGEERAKGNILERFSAQQFPDLHSELNLSSLELGDSALYFCASSVGAAEYNEQFFGPGTRLTVL.

This clonotype was seen a few times. The rearrangement joins TRBV10-1 to TRBJ1-2; no reliable D call. V dropped 0 bases and J dropped 4 bases, with 6 bases sitting between them. This CDR3 contains 13 residues. CDR1 and CDR2 from the germline V gene are WNHNN and SYGVQD (reference sequence). This CDR3 reads CASSESPFYGYTF. The DNA of the CDR3 is TGCGCCAGCAGTGAGTCGCCGTTCTATGGCTACACCTTC.

The rearrangement links TRBV29-1 to TRBJ1-4; 7 positions match TRBD1. The CDR3 contains 14 residues. From germline, CDR1 is SQVTM and CDR2 ANQGSEA. V shed 6 bases and J 8 bases; nucleotides not matched to a gene: 12. In DNA form, the CDR3 reads TGCAGCGTAGGCACGAGACAGGGAAGCGAAAAACTGTTTTTT. Its translation is CSVGTRQGSEKLFF. The entire variable domain, with the rest obtained from reference TRBV29-1 and TRBJ1-4, is as follows: SAVISQKPSRDICQRGTSLTIQCQVDSQVTMMFWYRQQPGQSLTLIATANQGSEATYESGFVIDKFPISRPNLTFSTLTVSNMSPEDSSIYLCSVGTRQGSEKLFFGSGTQLSVL.

There are a few counts of this clonotype. The V and J genes are TRBV3-1 and TRBJ2-1; 10 bases match TRBD2. This CDR3 comprises 15 residues. Germline CDR1 LGHDT, CDR2 YNNKEL (reference sequence). The V segment lost 0 bases and the J segment 12 bases; nucleotides outside the gene matches: 8. In DNA form, the CDR3 reads TGTGCCAGCAGCCAAGATTCAGCGGGGGGGCCCGGGCAGTTCTTC. Translating it yields CASSQDSAGGPGQFF.

The rearrangement uses TRBV28 and TRBJ2-7, with D maybe TRBD2 (6 bases). V dropped 6 bases and J dropped 2 bases, with 20 bases sitting between them. The germline gives CDR1 MDHEN, CDR2 SYDVKM. The CDR3 is 16 residues long. CDR3 in DNA: TGTGCCAGCAGCTACGGACTACCTGATACCCCCTACGAGCAGTACTTC. This translates into CASSYGLPDTPYEQYF.

This clonotype was counted many times. The chain is built from TRBV5-6 and TRBJ2-3, with a tentative D call TRBD1 (5 bases). Trimming left V 4 bases short and J 0 bases short, with 12 bases between. The CDR3 spans 15 residues. CDR1 is SGHDT, CDR2 YYEEEE, per germline. This chain's CDR3 is CASSIMGPSTDTQYF. CDR3 nucleotide sequence: TGTGCCAGCAGCATTATGGGGCCGAGCACAGATACGCAGTATTTT.

This clonotype was found many times. CDR3 loop: CASSLPTGTGQETQYF. The CDR3 DNA reads TGCGCCAGCAGCTTACCGACCGGGACAGGGCAAGAGACCCAGTACTTC. The chain carries TRBV5-1 and TRBJ2-5; TRBD1 matches 9 bases. The CDR3 totals 16 residues. Losses at the gene ends were 2 bases for V and 2 bases for J; bases not matched to a gene: 7. Germline V gene lookup returns CDR1 SGHRS and CDR2 YFSETQ.

This rearrangement joins TRBV6-2 or TRBV6-3 to TRBJ2-5, with TRBD1 as a possible D gene (6 bases). CDR3 length: 14 residues. CDR1 is MNHEY and CDR2 is SVGEGT in the germline V gene. Deletions cut 0 bases from V and 3 bases from J, with 8 bases between. CDR3 in DNA: TGTGCCAGCAGTTACTCGCAGGGGAAAGAGACCCAGTACTTC. Protein product: CASSYSQGKETQYF.

This clonotype was detected many times. The chain has TRBV6-1 and TRBJ2-3; D may be TRBD1 (6 bases). The CDR3 is 18 residues long. Germline V gene sequence: CDR1 MNHNS, CDR2 SASEGT. The V end was cut by 2 bases, the J end by 1 base, with 19 bases between. This CDR3 is CASSESLGQSWGTDTQYF. The CDR3, as DNA: TGTGCCAGCAGTGAATCCCTCGGACAGTCCTGGGGCACAGATACGCAGTATTTT.

The CDR3 loop reads CSVPRVAKNIQYF. The CDR3 DNA sequence: TGCAGTGTCCCCAGGGTGGCCAAAAACATTCAGTACTTC. The gene calls are TRBV20-1 and TRBJ2-4, with D tentatively TRBD1 (5 bases). There are 13 residues in the CDR3. Germline lookup yields CDR1 DFQATT and CDR2 SNEGSKA (reference sequence). The V and J ends lost 7 bases and 1 base respectively, with 11 bases between them.

This clonotype occurred a few times. The chain links TRBV10-1 to TRBJ2-5; possibly TRBD2 for D (5 bases). The CDR3 spans 13 residues. Germline CDR1 and CDR2: WNHNN and SYGVQD (reference sequence). Trimming stripped 5 bases from V and 0 bases from J, with 7 bases between. CDR3 bases: TGCGCCAGCAGTCCGGGATACCAAGAGACCCAGTACTTC. Translation: CASSPGYQETQYF.

The J gene is TRBJ2-7, the V gene TRBV29-1; TRBD1 matches 8 bases. The V segment lost 7 bases and the J segment 7 bases; nucleotides outside the gene matches: 12. The CDR3 is 13 residues long. The germline V gene encodes CDR1 SQVTM and CDR2 ANQGSEA. The CDR3 loop is CSAAVDRAGEQYF. In DNA, the CDR3 is TGCAGCGCTGCGGTGGACAGGGCCGGGGAGCAGTACTTC.

The chain joins TRBV5-6 to TRBJ2-3, with 9 bases that match TRBD1. V dropped 6 bases and J dropped 2; count of bases not matched to a gene: 19. Germline CDR1 reads SGHDT; CDR2 reads YYEEEE. This CDR3 is 19 amino acids long. This CDR3 reads CASTLVGPGQGPYTDTQYF. The CDR3, as DNA: TGTGCCAGCACCCTCGTTGGTCCCGGACAGGGGCCTTACACAGATACGCAGTATTTT.